Below are 28 T cell receptor beta chains sequenced from a single sample in a study of blood T cells in healthy people across ages. Through a sample-barcoded 5' primer and a J-beta primer mix, a second PCR was run for roughly 6 to 12 cycles. Using its own MiXCR run on the 5' RACE reads, TCRdb lists one record per CDR3 protein. The table lists about 800,000 distinct CDR3 sequences, roughly 25% of them singletons. These data are also associated with another study on T cells of mothers and their children.

Sequencing was performed on blood. These receptors all come from a boy younger than 18 in good health.

The genes are TRBV7-2 and TRBJ2-5; no reliable D call. The J call may be in error: the DNA end matches TRBJ2-1 better. The germline gives CDR1 SGHTA, CDR2 FQGNSA. The CDR3 covers 12 residues. As DNA, the CDR3 is TGTGCCAGCAGCTCAGCAGAGAATGAGCAGTTCTTC. This gives the protein CASSSAENEQFF.

This clonotype appeared a few times. Written as DNA, the CDR3 is TGTGCCAGCAGCCAAGGACAGGGGCTCGGAACTGAAGCTTTCTTT. Translation: CASSQGQGLGTEAFF. V usage is TRBV3-1 and J usage is TRBJ1-1; TRBD1 aligns across 8 bases. The CDR3 length is 15 residues. The ends lost 1 base at V and 5 bases at J; junction bases unmatched: 6. Germline lookup yields CDR1 LGHDT and CDR2 YNNKEL (reference sequence).

V usage is TRBV5-1 and J usage is TRBJ1-4; 10 bases align to TRBD1. CDR3 length: 14 amino acids. Germline V lookup: CDR1 SGHRS, CDR2 YFSETQ. J was trimmed by 7 bases and V by 4 bases; bases with no gene match: 4. The CDR3 reads CASSGDRGGEKLFF. The CDR3 DNA is TGCGCCAGCAGCGGGGACAGGGGAGGTGAAAAACTGTTTTTT.

The CDR3 DNA follows: TGTGCCAGCCGGACAGGGGTTTCGGATACGCAGTATTTT. As protein: CASRTGVSDTQYF. The chain recombines TRBV2 with TRBJ2-3, with 9 bases matching TRBD1. This CDR3 is built from 13 residues. J gave up 6 bases and V 8 bases, and 6 bases lay outside the gene matches. Germline CDR1 SNHLY, CDR2 FYNNEI.

This chain uses TRBV12-3 or TRBV12-4 with TRBJ1-4; 7 nucleotides match TRBD1. V shed 3 bases, J shed 4 bases, and the junction held 5 bases outside the gene matches. The CDR3 extends over 15 amino acids. The CDR3 loop is CASSLRGDSNEKLFF. CDR3 sequence (DNA): TGTGCCAGCAGTTTGAGGGGGGACAGTAATGAAAAACTGTTTTTT.

This clonotype was seen once. The gene calls are TRBV5-6 and TRBJ1-4, with 7 bases lining up with TRBD1. The ends lost 5 bases at V and 8 bases at J; junction bases unmatched: 9. CDR1 is SGHDT and CDR2 is YYEEEE in the germline V gene. The CDR3 sequence is 14 residues long. The DNA for the CDR3 is TGTGCCAGCAGTCCACACAGGGGAGTGGAAAAACTGTTTTTT. Translation gives CASSPHRGVEKLFF.

The chain joins TRBV29-1 to TRBJ1-2, with D perhaps TRBD1 (5 bases). Germline CDR1 and CDR2: SQVTM and ANQGSEA. V shed 6 bases and J shed 4 bases, with 15 bases lying between them. The CDR3 covers 13 residues. The CDR3 DNA reads TGCAGCGTGACATTCGGGACCACCTATGGCTACACCTTC. This codes for CSVTFGTTYGYTF.

There are a few counts of this clonotype. This rearrangement joins TRBV20-1 to TRBJ1-1, with TRBD1 matching over 8 bases. Germline V CDR1 and CDR2: DFQATT, SNEGSKA (reference sequence). This CDR3 is built from 14 residues. The CDR3 bases are TGCAGCCCAAAGAATCGACAGGGGCGCACTGAAGCTTTCTTT. This codes for CSPKNRQGRTEAFF.

There are a few counts of this clonotype. The V call is TRBV6-5, the J call TRBJ2-5; D unclear. V was pared by 2 bases and J by 1 base, with 20 bases between. The CDR3 runs to 18 residues. CDR1 and CDR2 from the germline V gene are MNHEY and SVGAGI. This chain's CDR3 is CASSYVVLTANLQETQYF. In nucleotides, the CDR3 is TGTGCCAGCAGTTACGTGGTGCTGACCGCTAACCTCCAAGAGACCCAGTACTTC.

A few counts support this clonotype. Here the CDR3 DNA reads TGCAGTGCTGGAGCGGGAGGGCCGGCCGCAGATACGCAGTATTTT. It translates to CSAGAGGPAADTQYF. This rearrangement joins TRBV20-1 to TRBJ2-3; 10 bases map to TRBD2. The germline CDR1 and CDR2 sequences are DFQATT and SNEGSKA (reference sequence). The junction had 9 bases not matched to a gene; V was cut back by 5 bases and J by 4 bases. The CDR3 is made up of 15 amino acids.

This clonotype appeared a few times. The rearrangement links TRBV20-1 to TRBJ2-5; 8 bases map to TRBD2. The J call may be faulty, since TRBJ2-7 better matches the DNA end. Germline V gene data show CDR1 as DFQATT and CDR2 as SNEGSKA (reference sequence). The CDR3 consists of 15 residues. CDR3 nucleotides: TGCAGTGCTAGAGATAACGGGAGGGCCGCCTACGAGCAGTACTTC. Translated: CSARDNGRAAYEQYF.

The chain has TRBV12-3 or TRBV12-4 and TRBJ1-1; a possible D gene is TRBD1 (6 bases). This CDR3 is 14 amino acids long. V lost 3 bases and J 3 bases, leaving 11 bases between the germline ends. CDR3 sequence reads: CASSFGGLDTEAFF. CDR3 in DNA: TGTGCCAGCAGTTTTGGGGGGCTGGACACTGAAGCTTTCTTT.

CDR3 coding DNA: TGCAGCGTTACGGAGCGGGGGTTAAACATTCAGTACTTC. Protein: CSVTERGLNIQYF. J is TRBJ2-4 and V is TRBV29-1; 8 nucleotides align to TRBD2. In germline, CDR1 is SQVTM, CDR2 ANQGSEA. The V and J ends lost 5 bases and 6 bases, in that order; junction bases with no gene match: 6. There are 13 residues in the CDR3.

The chain links TRBV7-2 to TRBJ1-5, with unresolved D. CDR1 and CDR2 (germline): SGHTA, FQGNSA. The CDR3 consists of 15 residues. V lost 0 bases and J lost 5, with 11 bases in between. The CDR3 loop is CASSLALGRYQPQHF. Here the CDR3 DNA reads TGTGCCAGCAGCTTAGCGCTTGGCCGGTATCAGCCCCAGCATTTT.

This chain connects TRBV10-3 to TRBJ1-4, with D possibly TRBD1 on 6 matching bases. Germline lookup yields CDR1 ENHRY and CDR2 SYGVKD. This CDR3 region has 16 residues. Trimming removed 4 bases at V and 0 bases at J, with 12 bases between. This CDR3 reads CAISVGGLATNEKLFF. CDR3 nucleotides: TGTGCCATCAGTGTTGGGGGGCTCGCAACTAATGAAAAACTGTTTTTT.

The V gene is TRBV28, the J gene TRBJ2-7; 7 bases match TRBD1. This CDR3 contains 16 residues. The trim removed 5 bases at V and 3 bases at J, leaving 13 bases unmatched. Germline V gives CDR1 MDHEN, CDR2 SYDVKM. The CDR3 region has the DNA TGTGCCAGCAGTCATTCAGGTCGGACAGGACACTACGAGCAGTACTTC. Translating gives CASSHSGRTGHYEQYF.

In this sample, this clonotype turned up a few times. The chain uses TRBV27 and TRBJ1-2; tentatively, D is TRBD1 (6 bases). The CDR3 has 17 residues. V was trimmed by 1 base and J by 0 bases, leaving 15 bases between them. CDR1 and CDR2 (germline): MNHEY, SMNVEV (reference sequence). The chain's CDR3 is CASSLFPDSQANYGYTF. The CDR3 DNA sequence: TGTGCCAGCAGTTTATTCCCGGACAGTCAAGCTAACTATGGCTACACCTTC.

J is TRBJ1-2 and V is TRBV2, with 7 bases that match TRBD1. J lost 5 bases, V lost 5 bases, and 8 bases had no gene match. Germline CDR1 reads SNHLY; CDR2 reads FYNNEI. This CDR3 has 14 amino acids. As DNA, the CDR3 is TGTGCCAGCAGTTCCAGGGAGGGGGCTTATGGCTACACCTTC. Its protein is CASSSREGAYGYTF.

The V gene is TRBV7-9, the J gene TRBJ1-4, with TRBD1 matching 7 bases. V lost 5 bases to trimming and J lost 5 bases; unmatched junction nucleotides: 8. This CDR3 is built from 15 residues. Per the germline V gene, CDR1 is SEHNR and CDR2 is FQNEAQ (reference sequence). In DNA form, the CDR3 reads TGTGCCAGCAGCCTAACGGGACAGAGGAATGAAAAACTGTTTTTT. As protein: CASSLTGQRNEKLFF.

The chain joins TRBV7-2 to TRBJ2-7; 7 positions match TRBD2. CDR3 size: 14 residues. Germline trimming cut 6 bases from V and 6 bases from J; bases unmatched to any gene: 11. Germline CDR1 reads SGHTA; CDR2 reads FQGNSA. DNA of the CDR3: TGTGCCAGCAGGGGGGGACTACAAGTCTCCGAGCAGTACTTC. Residues: CASRGGLQVSEQYF.

The table lists this clonotype with a few counts. The gene calls are TRBV13 and TRBJ2-3; D might be TRBD2 (6 bases). This CDR3 region has 16 residues. Trimming pared 5 bases from V and 6 bases from J, leaving 21 bases between. Germline lookup yields CDR1 PRHDT and CDR2 FYEKMQ (reference sequence). In DNA, the CDR3 is TGTGCCAGCAGCGGAACGAGGGACTCAATGGTTGATACGCAGTATTTT. Translation: CASSGTRDSMVDTQYF. Based on the CDR3 plus reference TRBV13 and TRBJ2-3, the full variable domain is AAGVIQSPRHLIKEKRETATLKCYPIPRHDTVYWYQQGPGQDPQFLISFYEKMQSDKGSIPDRFSAQQFSDYHSELNMSSLELGDSALYFCASSGTRDSMVDTQYFGPGTRLTVL.

This chain uses TRBV3-1 with TRBJ2-7, with no clear D. CDR3 size: 13 residues. Germline CDR1 LGHDT, CDR2 YNNKEL (reference sequence). V lost 2 bases, J lost 4 bases, and 9 bases lay in between. Here the CDR3 reads CASSQMRPYEQYF. The CDR3 region has the DNA TGTGCCAGCAGCCAAATGCGGCCTTACGAGCAGTACTTC.

CDR3 sequence: CASSYPYRGDLTNYGYTF. CDR3 coding DNA: TGTGCCAGCAGTTACCCATACCGGGGGGACCTTACTAACTATGGCTACACCTTC. The chain uses TRBV6-5 and TRBJ1-2; D perhaps matches TRBD1 (5 bases). V was cut by 2 bases and J by 0 bases, with 19 bases left in between. CDR1 is MNHEY and CDR2 is SVGAGI in the germline V gene. This CDR3 is 18 amino acids long.

The chain employs TRBV7-3 and TRBJ1-5; D call uncertain. With 4 bases removed from V and 7 bases from J, the gap between germline ends came to 11 bases. Germline lookup yields CDR1 SGHTA and CDR2 FQGTGA. The CDR3 spans 13 residues. Written as DNA, the CDR3 is TGTGCCAGCAGCTCCGAATTCGGACAGCCCCAGCATTTT. Amino acids: CASSSEFGQPQHF.

The chain uses TRBV7-9 and TRBJ2-1, with 12 nucleotides matching TRBD2. This CDR3 contains 16 residues. The J segment lost 7 bases and the V segment lost 6 bases, leaving 10 bases of the junction unmatched. Germline V gene sequence: CDR1 SEHNR, CDR2 FQNEAQ (reference sequence). CDR3 protein: CASRRTSGVPGNEQFF. Written as DNA, the CDR3 is TGTGCCAGCAGGAGGACTAGCGGGGTCCCGGGGAATGAGCAGTTCTTC.

The V call is TRBV21-1, the J call TRBJ2-1; the D call in the table, TRBD2, was not verified against the DNA. The J call is uncertain, as TRBJ2-7 better fits the DNA end. TRBV21-1 is shown as a pseudogene. The CDR3 extends over 17 amino acids. The DNA of the CDR3 is TGTGCCAGCAGGAAGAAGCGAGAGGGGGGCTCCGCACACGAGCAGTACTTC. Translated, it gives CASRKKREGGSAHEQYF.

This clonotype was found a few times. The CDR3: CSVDYGYTF. In DNA form, the CDR3 reads TGCAGCGTTGACTATGGCTACACCTTC. This chain uses TRBV29-1 with TRBJ1-2; D is unclear. Deletions cut 3 bases from V and 4 bases from J, with 0 bases between. The CDR3 extends over 9 amino acids. The germline V gene encodes CDR1 SQVTM and CDR2 ANQGSEA.

This clonotype was picked up a small number of times. The chain uses TRBV7-2 and TRBJ1-6; no clear D gene. Germline V lookup: CDR1 SGHTA, CDR2 FQGNSA. Deletions cut 2 bases from V and 6 bases from J, with 20 bases between. The CDR3 extends over 18 amino acids. In DNA form, the CDR3 reads TGTGCCAGCAGCTTAATCTTTGTGCGGCCGACGGGTAATTCACCCCTCCACTTT. This gives the protein CASSLIFVRPTGNSPLHF.